This TCR beta chain appears in the sequencing data of a study of cytomegalovirus exposure and HLA in healthy donors. General study points: Three chains tied to CMV proved CMV antigen-specific in vitro. A list of 150 to 200 TCR beta chains associated with cytomegalovirus was given. The authors considered a cluster of highly shared sequence variants likely to be a sequencing artifact.

Vbeta (60) and Jbeta (13) primers were used in the PCR. Profiling relied on immunoSEQ multiplex PCR, and the TCRdb table lists in-frame clones only, not all of them. The sample shows some 85,000 clones, roughly 78% of them seen only once. In its sample, this clone was seen a few times. Its target is unknown. In germline, CDR1 is LGHNA, CDR2 YSLEER. CDR3 length equals 18 residues. V was pared by 0 bases and J by 0 bases, with 15 bases between. The sequencing sample was made of PBMCs. This chain uses TRBV4-3 with TRBJ1-3; TRBD1 is a possible D gene (6 bases). The sequence was collected from a woman between 40 and 55 years old in good health and CMV-seropositive. The CDR3 sequence: CASSQDPLGQISGNTIYF. The CDR3 DNA sequence: TGCGCCAGCAGCCAAGATCCCCTTGGACAGATCTCTGGAAACACCATATATTTT.